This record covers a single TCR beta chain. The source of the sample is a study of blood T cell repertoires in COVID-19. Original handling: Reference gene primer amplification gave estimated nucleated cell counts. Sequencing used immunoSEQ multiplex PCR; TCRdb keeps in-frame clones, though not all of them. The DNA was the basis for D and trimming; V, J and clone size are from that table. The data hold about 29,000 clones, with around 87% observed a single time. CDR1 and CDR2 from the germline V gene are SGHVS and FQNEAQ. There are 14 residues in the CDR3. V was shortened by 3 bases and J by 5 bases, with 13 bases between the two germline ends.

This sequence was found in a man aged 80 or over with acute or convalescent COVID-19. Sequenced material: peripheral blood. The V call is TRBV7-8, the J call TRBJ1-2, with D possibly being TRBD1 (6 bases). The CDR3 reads CASSLYRALYGYTF. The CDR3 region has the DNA TGTGCCAGCAGCTTGTACAGGGCCCTTTATGGCTACACCTTC.